Below, one T cell receptor beta chain is given with its context. Trimming stripped 3 bases from V and 2 bases from J, with 5 bases between. The CDR3 is 12 residues long. Germline V gene sequence: CDR1 LNHNV, CDR2 YYDKDF (reference sequence). These data originate in a study of blood T cell repertoires in COVID-19. Method: immunoSEQ multiplex PCR; TCRdb's copy keeps in-frame clones and lacks some. Among about 170,000 clones listed, around 90% were seen once. A Seattle source enrolled patients during active infection and followed them longitudinally. The V gene is TRBV15, the J gene TRBJ2-7; D is unresolved. Input material: peripheral blood. The receptor was isolated from a man between 18 and 29 years old with COVID-19, enrolled during active disease. The CDR3 nucleotides are TGTGCCACCAGCAGTATAACCTACGAGCAGTACTTC. Its translation: CATSSITYEQYF.